The following is a T cell receptor (beta chain) sequence with its context. Antigen specificity is unknown. This record belongs to a study of OX40 agonist ivuxolimab in advanced cancers. Study in general: The drug used for patients, ivuxolimab, was an agonistic anti-OX40 (CD134) antibody. A partial response was reached by three patients: one with hepatocellular carcinoma and two with cutaneous melanoma. A mean age of roughly 66 years, range roughly 20 to 79, was recorded, and approximately 85% were male.

The assay was immunoSEQ multiplex PCR, and TCRdb's table has in-frame clones only and misses some. The sample contains over 55,000 clones, 86% of which appear only once. Trimming removed 4 bases at V and 6 bases at J, with 12 bases between. Germline V lookup: CDR1 SGHRS, CDR2 YFSETQ. The CDR3 extends over 13 amino acids. Study-wide findings and caveats: In general, CD8+ T cells held more expanded clones than CD4+ did, on average.

The chain employs TRBV5-1 and TRBJ2-3, with D unresolved. Material: CD4+ or CD8+ T cells sorted from blood, obtained in a trial of the OX40 agonist ivuxolimab. The sequence was obtained from an adult with an advanced solid tumor such as melanoma, head and neck, liver or kidney cancer. CDR3 nucleotides: TGCGCCAGCAGCCTTCAGTCCGCGGATACGCAGTATTTT. Translating it yields CASSLQSADTQYF.